The rows below give T cell receptor beta chains drawn from one sample of a study of Ad26.COV2.S vaccination and SARS-CoV-2 variants. TCRdb's table, derived via immunoSEQ multiplex PCR, lists solely in-frame clones and lacks some. The sample contains about 480,000 clones, around 90% of which appear only once. The source was peripheral blood, collected in a trial of Ad26.COV2.S vaccine versus placebo. These receptor sequences come from a person aged 18-65 years who received the Ad26.COV2.S COVID-19 vaccine or a placebo. Both conserved end residues are part of each CDR3. D genes are given only for firm matches. Only some rows state a clone size, as once, few, many or a class for expanded clones.

d_gene: TRBD1
j_gene: TRBJ1-5
v_gene: TRBV19
abundance: -
CDR3nt: TGTGCCAGTAGTATCTTCTTGGGACAGGGGGTTCTGGTGAGCAATCAGCCCCAGCATTTT
CDR3aa: CASSIFLGQGVLVSNQPQHF

d_gene: -
j_gene: TRBJ1-2
v_gene: TRBV28
abundance: -
CDR3nt: TGTGCCAGCAGAACACCGGGCCGCACGGGCTACACCTTC
CDR3aa: CASRTPGRTGYTF

d_gene: -
j_gene: TRBJ1-5
v_gene: TRBV5-1
abundance: -
CDR3nt: TGCGCCAGCAGCTTGGATGGGGGGGGGCCCCAGCATTTT
CDR3aa: CASSLDGGGPQHF

d_gene: -
j_gene: TRBJ1-1
v_gene: TRBV29-1
abundance: -
CDR3nt: TGCAGCGTTGTCCGGGGGTCCGCCGTTACTGAAGCTTTCTTT
CDR3aa: CSVVRGSAVTEAFF

d_gene: -
j_gene: TRBJ2-2
v_gene: TRBV29-1
abundance: -
CDR3nt: TGCAGCGCTACAGGGTTTAGTGGCGGGGAGCTGTTTTTT
CDR3aa: CSATGFSGGELFF

d_gene: -
j_gene: TRBJ1-2
v_gene: TRBV6-1
abundance: once
CDR3nt: TGTGCCAGCAGTGTGTCTAGTGTGTTGCAGGGAGTCGGGACCTTC
CDR3aa: CASSVSSVLQGVGTF

d_gene: TRBD1
j_gene: TRBJ2-7
v_gene: TRBV7-2
abundance: few
CDR3nt: TGTGCCAGCAGCTTAGCTGGTCAGGGGGCCTACGAGCAGTACTTC
CDR3aa: CASSLAGQGAYEQYF

d_gene: -
j_gene: TRBJ2-3
v_gene: TRBV18
abundance: -
CDR3nt: TGTGCCAGCTCACCCGCGGGAGATACGCAGTATTTT
CDR3aa: CASSPAGDTQYF

d_gene: -
j_gene: TRBJ1-4
v_gene: TRBV5-5
abundance: -
CDR3nt: TGTGCCAGCAGCTTGGCCGCCAGGCCAGAAAAACTGTTTTTT
CDR3aa: CASSLAARPEKLFF

d_gene: -
j_gene: TRBJ1-2
v_gene: TRBV2
abundance: -
CDR3nt: TGTGCCAGCGTACCAGGACTACTTTACAGTGGCTACACCTTC
CDR3aa: CASVPGLLYSGYTF

d_gene: -
j_gene: TRBJ1-4
v_gene: TRBV19
abundance: -
CDR3nt: TGTGCCAGTAGCCAAATTTCGGGTGAAAAACTGTTTTTT
CDR3aa: CASSQISGEKLFF

d_gene: -
j_gene: TRBJ2-1
v_gene: TRBV7-2
abundance: once
CDR3nt: TGTGCCAGCAGCTTAGTGAGTTTCGATGAGCAGTTCTTC
CDR3aa: CASSLVSFDEQFF

d_gene: -
j_gene: TRBJ1-2
v_gene: TRBV5-4
abundance: -
CDR3nt: TGTGCCAGCAGCTCGGACGGCTATGGCTACACCTTC
CDR3aa: CASSSDGYGYTF

d_gene: -
j_gene: TRBJ2-5
v_gene: TRBV24-1
abundance: -
CDR3nt: TGTGCCACCAGTGATTTGCAGGGACAAGAGACCCAGTACTTC
CDR3aa: CATSDLQGQETQYF

d_gene: -
j_gene: TRBJ1-1
v_gene: TRBV30
abundance: -
CDR3nt: TGTGCCTGGGATTTGAACACTGAAGCTTTCTTT
CDR3aa: CAWDLNTEAFF

d_gene: -
j_gene: TRBJ1-2
v_gene: TRBV28
abundance: -
CDR3nt: TGTGCCAGCAGTTTAGCTTTACGGACTAACTATGGCTACACCTTC
CDR3aa: CASSLALRTNYGYTF

d_gene: -
j_gene: TRBJ2-7
v_gene: TRBV5-1
abundance: -
CDR3nt: TGCGCCAGCAGGGGGACTCTCGAGCAGTACTTC
CDR3aa: CASRGTLEQYF

d_gene: TRBD1
j_gene: TRBJ1-1
v_gene: TRBV28
abundance: -
CDR3nt: TGTGCCAGCAGACCGGACAGGGCGGGGGCTGAAGCTTTCTTT
CDR3aa: CASRPDRAGAEAFF

d_gene: -
j_gene: TRBJ2-2
v_gene: TRBV7-6
abundance: once
CDR3nt: TGTGCCAGCAGCTTAGTGGAGGGCCGGGACACCGGGGAGCTGTTTTTT
CDR3aa: CASSLVEGRDTGELFF

d_gene: -
j_gene: TRBJ2-1
v_gene: TRBV7-3
abundance: -
CDR3nt: TGTGCCAGCAGCTTATACCAGTACAATGAGCAGTTCTTC
CDR3aa: CASSLYQYNEQFF

d_gene: TRBD2
j_gene: TRBJ2-1
v_gene: TRBV29-1
abundance: -
CDR3nt: TGCAGCGTCTTAACTCCCGGGACTAGCGGCCTCAATGAGCAGTTCTTC
CDR3aa: CSVLTPGTSGLNEQFF

d_gene: -
j_gene: TRBJ2-2
v_gene: TRBV4-3
abundance: -
CDR3nt: TGCGCCAGCAGGTCAGGGGAGGGCACCGGGGAGCTGTTTTTT
CDR3aa: CASRSGEGTGELFF

d_gene: -
j_gene: TRBJ2-7
v_gene: TRBV12-3/TRBV12-4
abundance: -
CDR3nt: TGTGCCAGCAGGCCCCACGGAACCTACGAGCAGTACTTC
CDR3aa: CASRPHGTYEQYF

d_gene: TRBD1
j_gene: TRBJ2-7
v_gene: TRBV29-1
abundance: -
CDR3nt: TGCAGCGTTGAACGCCCCGGGACAGAGAGCTACGAGCAGTACTTC
CDR3aa: CSVERPGTESYEQYF

d_gene: -
j_gene: TRBJ2-1
v_gene: TRBV11-2
abundance: few
CDR3nt: TGTGCCAGCAGCTTAGATCCGAGGGAGCAGTTCTTC
CDR3aa: CASSLDPREQFF

d_gene: -
j_gene: TRBJ2-7
v_gene: TRBV6-2/TRBV6-3
abundance: -
CDR3nt: TGTGCCAGCAGTGCGAATATTATTGGCTACGAGCAGTACTTC
CDR3aa: CASSANIIGYEQYF

d_gene: TRBD2
j_gene: TRBJ2-2
v_gene: TRBV19
abundance: -
CDR3nt: TGTGCCAGTAGGAGGGGACTAGCGGGAACCTCGAACACCGGGGAGCTGTTTTTT
CDR3aa: CASRRGLAGTSNTGELFF

d_gene: TRBD2
j_gene: TRBJ2-3
v_gene: TRBV30
abundance: -
CDR3nt: TGTGCCTGGAGTCCAGGACTAGCGGGAGGGGATACGCAGTATTTT
CDR3aa: CAWSPGLAGGDTQYF

d_gene: TRBD1
j_gene: TRBJ1-2
v_gene: TRBV6-5
abundance: -
CDR3nt: TGTGCCACCTACAACAGGGGGATATATGGCTACACCTTC
CDR3aa: CATYNRGIYGYTF

d_gene: TRBD1
j_gene: TRBJ2-2
v_gene: TRBV19
abundance: -
CDR3nt: TGTGCCAGTAGTATAGTCGGGACAGGGGGCACCGGGGAGCTGTTTTTT
CDR3aa: CASSIVGTGGTGELFF

d_gene: TRBD1
j_gene: TRBJ1-1
v_gene: TRBV23-1
abundance: -
CDR3nt: TGCGCCGGAGGAGATGGAAGACAGGGCTCGGTCATGAACACTGAAGCTTTCTTT
CDR3aa: CAGGDGRQGSVMNTEAFF

d_gene: -
j_gene: TRBJ1-1
v_gene: TRBV24-1
abundance: -
CDR3nt: TGTGCCACCAGTGGCCCGGGGGCGAACACTGAAGCTTTCTTT
CDR3aa: CATSGPGANTEAFF

d_gene: -
j_gene: TRBJ1-3
v_gene: TRBV7-9
abundance: few
CDR3nt: TGTGCCAGCAGCTCCGTTGGGGGGAGGTCTGGAAACACCATATATTTT
CDR3aa: CASSSVGGRSGNTIYF

d_gene: TRBD2
j_gene: TRBJ2-7
v_gene: TRBV4-2
abundance: -
CDR3nt: TGTGCCAGCAGCCAAGATATAGCGGGAGCCTCCTACGAGCAGTACTTC
CDR3aa: CASSQDIAGASYEQYF

d_gene: TRBD1
j_gene: TRBJ1-1
v_gene: TRBV27
abundance: -
CDR3nt: TGTGCCAGCAGTCCCGGGACAGGGGAGGTCGGTGAAGCTTTCTTT
CDR3aa: CASSPGTGEVGEAFF

d_gene: TRBD1
j_gene: TRBJ2-7
v_gene: TRBV18
abundance: -
CDR3nt: TGTGCCAGCTCTCAGGGACAGCTCGGAACCTACGAGCAGTACTTC
CDR3aa: CASSQGQLGTYEQYF

d_gene: TRBD1
j_gene: TRBJ2-2
v_gene: TRBV5-6
abundance: -
CDR3nt: TGTGCCAGCAGCTTACAGGGGCCCGGGGAGCTGTTTTTT
CDR3aa: CASSLQGPGELFF

d_gene: -
j_gene: TRBJ2-6
v_gene: TRBV30
abundance: -
CDR3nt: TGTGCCTGGAGTTTTATGTCTGGGGCCAACGTCCTGACTTTC
CDR3aa: CAWSFMSGANVLTF

d_gene: -
j_gene: TRBJ1-1
v_gene: TRBV25-1
abundance: -
CDR3nt: TGTGCCAGCGGGGGACTTAACACTGAAGCTTTCTTT
CDR3aa: CASGGLNTEAFF

d_gene: TRBD2
j_gene: TRBJ2-4
v_gene: TRBV6-4
abundance: -
CDR3nt: TGTGCCAGCAGTGACTCGACGTTCGGACTAGCGGTACAGTACTTC
CDR3aa: CASSDSTFGLAVQYF

d_gene: -
j_gene: TRBJ2-6
v_gene: TRBV6-1
abundance: -
CDR3nt: TGTGCCAGCAGTGAATACAGGGCCCCGGTAGCTGGGGCCAACGTCCTGACTTTC
CDR3aa: CASSEYRAPVAGANVLTF

d_gene: -
j_gene: TRBJ1-2
v_gene: TRBV28
abundance: -
CDR3nt: TGTGCCAGCAGGACCCGAGGAGGCGACTATGGCTACACCTTC
CDR3aa: CASRTRGGDYGYTF

d_gene: TRBD1
j_gene: TRBJ1-5
v_gene: TRBV29-1
abundance: -
CDR3nt: TGCAGCGAAATAGGGACAGGGTGGGGGAGGCAGCCCCAGCATTTT
CDR3aa: CSEIGTGWGRQPQHF

d_gene: -
j_gene: TRBJ2-7
v_gene: TRBV6-2/TRBV6-3
abundance: once
CDR3nt: TGTGCCAGCAGCCCCGGACTCTACGAGCAGTACTTC
CDR3aa: CASSPGLYEQYF

d_gene: -
j_gene: TRBJ1-2
v_gene: TRBV2
abundance: -
CDR3nt: TGTGCCAGCAGGCAGGGAAACACCTTC
CDR3aa: CASRQGNTF

d_gene: -
j_gene: TRBJ1-1
v_gene: TRBV7-2
abundance: -
CDR3nt: TGTGCCAGCAGGGCAAACATGAACACTGAAGCTTTCTTT
CDR3aa: CASRANMNTEAFF

d_gene: TRBD2
j_gene: TRBJ2-1
v_gene: TRBV3-1/TRBV3-2
abundance: -
CDR3nt: TGTGCCAGCAGCCCGACCGGGACGCGGGGGATTGAGCAGTTCTTC
CDR3aa: CASSPTGTRGIEQFF

d_gene: -
j_gene: TRBJ1-4
v_gene: TRBV15
abundance: -
CDR3nt: TGTGCCACCAGATTGGGCGAAAAACTGTTTTTT
CDR3aa: CATRLGEKLFF

d_gene: TRBD2
j_gene: TRBJ2-7
v_gene: TRBV30
abundance: -
CDR3nt: TGTGCCTGGAGTAAGACTAATAGCGGGAGAGTCAACGAGCAGTACTTC
CDR3aa: CAWSKTNSGRVNEQYF

d_gene: -
j_gene: TRBJ1-1
v_gene: TRBV18
abundance: -
CDR3nt: TGTGCCAGCTCACCGCGTGACATGAACACTGAAGCTTTCTTT
CDR3aa: CASSPRDMNTEAFF

d_gene: -
j_gene: TRBJ1-2
v_gene: TRBV30
abundance: -
CDR3nt: TGTGCCTGGAGTGTTTTCAGGGGAGGGTATGGCTACACCTTC
CDR3aa: CAWSVFRGGYGYTF

d_gene: TRBD2
j_gene: TRBJ2-5
v_gene: TRBV19
abundance: -
CDR3nt: TGTGCCAGTAGTATTGGGACTAGCGGGAGTATGGAGACCCAGTACTTC
CDR3aa: CASSIGTSGSMETQYF

d_gene: TRBD1
j_gene: TRBJ1-4
v_gene: TRBV15
abundance: -
CDR3nt: TGTGCCACCAGCAGAGATGGCAGGGGGCTTGAAAAACTGTTTTTT
CDR3aa: CATSRDGRGLEKLFF